This T cell receptor beta chain was captured by sequencing in a study of response to subunit inactivated influenza vaccine. Study-level results: Authors suggested that a seasonal influenza vaccination recruits few new T cells each time.

MiXCR, run by TCRdb on the RT-PCR reads, gives a single entry per CDR3 protein. The sample has hundreds of thousands of distinct CDR3 sequences, 13% to 15% seen once. This clonotype occurred many times. Its specificity is unknown. Germline trimming cut 1 base from V and 5 bases from J; bases unmatched to any gene: 4. CDR1 is DFQATT, CDR2 SNEGSKA, per germline (reference sequence). The CDR3 covers 14 residues. Sequencing was performed on PBMCs from blood, taken approximately 15 days before vaccination. The sequence was collected from a man in his fifties or sixties who received an inactivated influenza vaccine. This sequence joins TRBV20-1 and TRBJ2-5, with 10 bases fitting TRBD2. The CDR3 DNA sequence: TGCAGTGCTAGAGCGAGCGGGAGGGTGGAGACCCAGTACTTC. Protein sequence: CSARASGRVETQYF.